These 32 T cell receptor beta chains came from one sample sequenced in a study of OX40 agonist ivuxolimab in advanced cancers. Profiling relied on immunoSEQ multiplex PCR, and the TCRdb table lists in-frame clones only, not all of them. The profile shows more than 95,000 clones, 70% to 90% of them singletons. The sample here was CD4+ or CD8+ T cells sorted from blood, taken in a trial of the OX40 agonist ivuxolimab. These receptors were taken from an adult with an advanced solid tumor such as melanoma, head and neck, liver or kidney cancer.

J is TRBJ1-3 and V is TRBV10-3; tentatively, D is TRBD1 (5 bases). The germline CDR1 and CDR2 sequences are ENHRY and SYGVKD. Trimming cost V 0 bases and J 0 bases, with 15 bases left between them. The CDR3 is made up of 18 amino acids. The CDR3 loop is CAISESVGQGGSGNTIYF. As DNA, the CDR3 is TGTGCCATCAGTGAGTCGGTGGGTCAGGGAGGCTCTGGAAACACCATATATTTT.

The chain uses TRBV9 and TRBJ1-1; no firm D call. CDR1 and CDR2 (germline): SGDLS, YYNGEE. This CDR3 is built from 13 residues. V lost 3 bases and J lost 4, with 10 bases in between. CDR3 bases: TGTGCCAGCAGCGCAAGTGTGGGCACTGAAGCTTTCTTT. It encodes CASSASVGTEAFF.

The V and J genes are TRBV5-1 and TRBJ2-7, with D perhaps assigned TRBD1 or TRBD2 (5 bases each). This CDR3 comprises 12 residues. Germline V gene data show CDR1 as SGHRS and CDR2 as YFSETQ. Trimming took off 1 base at V and 11 bases at J, with 13 bases between the two ends. The CDR3 reads CASSLRDPPEYF. DNA of the CDR3: TGCGCCAGCAGCTTGAGGGACCCCCCGGAGTACTTC. Complete variable domain (other parts from reference TRBV5-1 and TRBJ2-7): KAGVTQTPRYLIKTRGQQVTLSCSPISGHRSVSWYQQTPGQGLQFLFEYFSETQRNKGNFPGRFSGRQFSNSRSEMNVSTLELGDSALYLCASSLRDPPEYFGPGTRLTVT.

The rearrangement joins TRBV28 to TRBJ1-1, with D possibly being TRBD1 (6 bases). CDR1 and CDR2 (germline): MDHEN, SYDVKM. Trimming removed 2 bases at V and 1 base at J, with 11 bases between. The CDR3 has 15 residues. CDR3 loop: CASSLMRGGNTEAFF. CDR3 DNA sequence: TGTGCCAGCAGTTTAATGAGGGGGGGGAACACTGAAGCTTTCTTT.

V gene TRBV5-1 combines with J gene TRBJ1-6; 7 bases map to TRBD1. The CDR3 has 20 residues. From germline, CDR1 is SGHRS and CDR2 YFSETQ. J gave up 0 bases and V 3 bases, and 15 bases lay outside the gene matches. DNA of the CDR3: TGCGCCAGCAGCTCGATACCGGGACAGACTGAGAGCTCCTATAATTCACCCCTCCACTTT. Protein: CASSSIPGQTESSYNSPLHF.

The V and J genes are TRBV18 and TRBJ1-3; D not certain. Germline lookup yields CDR1 KGHSH and CDR2 LQKENI. V lost 1 base, J lost 2 bases, and 9 bases lay in between. The CDR3 covers 15 residues. CDR3 nucleotides: TGTGCCAGCTCACCACGCCGGGAGGCTGGAAACACCATATATTTT. The encoded protein is CASSPRREAGNTIYF.

The chain carries TRBV7-6 and TRBJ2-5; tentative D call: TRBD1 (5 bases). The CDR3 is 14 residues long. Germline values: CDR1 SGHVS, CDR2 FNYEAQ. V lost 5 bases to trimming and J lost 1 base, with 11 bases between them. This CDR3 reads CASSPDTVQETQYF. In DNA form, the CDR3 reads TGTGCCAGCAGCCCGGACACCGTCCAAGAGACCCAGTACTTC.

The chain has TRBV28 and TRBJ1-2; D is unresolved. Looked up from germline, CDR1 is MDHEN and CDR2 is SYDVKM. The V and J ends lost 11 bases and 0 bases respectively, with 16 bases between them. This CDR3 has 14 residues. The CDR3 is CAGGDRLANYGYTF. CDR3 bases: TGTGCCGGAGGAGACCGACTAGCTAACTATGGCTACACCTTC.

The rearrangement links TRBV30 to TRBJ1-2; a weak D match, TRBD1 (5 bases). The CDR3 length is 13 residues. V was clipped by 8 bases and J by 4 bases, with 17 bases between them. Germline V gives CDR1 GTSNPN, CDR2 SVGIG (reference sequence). The CDR3 here is CAGSDGGIYGYTF. The CDR3, as DNA: TGTGCCGGAAGTGATGGGGGGATCTATGGCTACACCTTC.

The chain has TRBV5-1 and TRBJ1-2; 11 bases align to TRBD1. Germline V gene data show CDR1 as SGHRS and CDR2 as YFSETQ. This CDR3 comprises 15 residues. V dropped 3 bases and J dropped 7; count of bases not matched to a gene: 8. CDR3 residues: CASSSAWTGGVGYTF. CDR3 coding DNA: TGCGCCAGCAGCTCGGCATGGACAGGGGGCGTTGGCTACACCTTC.

The chain employs TRBV19 and TRBJ2-7, with a possible D match to TRBD1 (5 bases). The V end was cut by 3 bases, the J end by 2 bases, with 14 bases between. CDR3 length: 15 amino acids. The germline V gene has CDR1 LNHDA and CDR2 SQIVND (reference sequence). The CDR3 nucleotides are TGTGCCAGTAGTATGCAGGGATCAGTCGCCTACGAGCAGTACTTC. It specifies CASSMQGSVAYEQYF.

The chain employs TRBV10-3 and TRBJ1-2; TRBD1 is a possible D gene (5 bases). This CDR3 contains 15 residues. Germline lookup yields CDR1 ENHRY and CDR2 SYGVKD. V lost 4 bases and J lost 2, with 14 bases in between. CDR3 sequence: CAISGGTQGNYGYTF. DNA of the CDR3: TGTGCCATCAGTGGTGGGACCCAAGGAAACTATGGCTACACCTTC.

This sequence joins TRBV19 and TRBJ1-2, with D uncertain. This CDR3 region has 12 residues. V lost 4 bases to trimming and J lost 5 bases, with 8 bases between them. The germline V gene has CDR1 LNHDA and CDR2 SQIVND (reference sequence). The CDR3 region is CASSTAGYGYTF. The CDR3 DNA reads TGTGCCAGTAGTACCGCGGGTTATGGCTACACCTTC.

The gene calls are TRBV2 and TRBJ2-5; D perhaps matches TRBD1 (6 bases). Trimming removed 5 bases from V and 2 bases from J, with 12 bases in between. CDR1 is SNHLY and CDR2 is FYNNEI in the germline V gene. The CDR3 covers 14 residues. The DNA for the CDR3 is TGTGCCAGCAGTCCAACAGGGATACAAGAGACCCAGTACTTC. This encodes CASSPTGIQETQYF. The full variable domain, rest sourced from reference TRBV2 and TRBJ2-5, is EPEVTQTPSHQVTQMGQEVILRCVPISNHLYFYWYRQILGQKVEFLVSFYNNEISEKSEIFDDQFSVERPDGSNFTLKIRSTKLEDSAMYFCASSPTGIQETQYFGPGTRLLVL.

The chain recombines TRBV7-9 with TRBJ2-6; TRBD1 agrees at 8 bases. CDR1 and CDR2 (germline): SEHNR, FQNEAQ (reference sequence). The CDR3 totals 19 residues. V shed 5 bases and J 0 bases; nucleotides not matched to a gene: 12. In DNA form, the CDR3 reads TGTGCCAGCAGCGCTAAGGGACAGGTCCACTTCTCTGGGGCCAACGTCCTGACTTTC. It specifies CASSAKGQVHFSGANVLTF.

V and J are TRBV7-9 and TRBJ1-5; D may be TRBD1 (6 bases). Trimming removed 5 bases from V and 7 bases from J, with 15 bases in between. Looked up from germline, CDR1 is SEHNR and CDR2 is FQNEAQ (reference sequence). The CDR3 totals 14 residues. CDR3 nucleotides: TGTGCCAGCAGCCGAGGGGGGGAAGGGCAGCCCCAGCATTTT. Protein: CASSRGGEGQPQHF.

This chain joins TRBV30 and TRBJ1-2, with D tentatively TRBD1 (6 bases). CDR3 length: 12 amino acids. CDR1 GTSNPN and CDR2 SVGIG come from the germline V gene (reference sequence). V was clipped by 3 bases and J by 7 bases, with 12 bases between them. The CDR3 DNA sequence: TGTGCCTGGAGCGTACAGGGCATTGGCTACACCTTC. Encoded protein: CAWSVQGIGYTF.

This clone came up a few times. Other DNA sequences in this specimen translate into the identical CDR3. The gene calls are TRBV27 and TRBJ2-6; D not resolved. Trimming removed 2 bases from V and 4 bases from J, with 3 bases in between. The CDR3 is made up of 13 amino acids. CDR1 is MNHEY, CDR2 SMNVEV, per germline (reference sequence). CDR3 nucleotides: TGTGCCAGCAGTTTAACAGGGGCCAACGTCCTGACTTTC. It codes for CASSLTGANVLTF.

V is TRBV30 and J is TRBJ1-3; D not resolved. V was pared by 5 bases and J by 6 bases, with 14 bases between. CDR1 is GTSNPN, CDR2 SVGIG, per germline (reference sequence). The CDR3 sequence is 13 residues long. CDR3: CAWERGLENTIYF. CDR3 DNA sequence: TGTGCCTGGGAACGGGGATTGGAAAACACCATATATTTT.

The genes are TRBV9 and TRBJ2-1; D may match TRBD1 or TRBD2 (5 bases each). The germline gives CDR1 SGDLS, CDR2 YYNGEE. The V end lost 3 bases, the J end lost 5 bases, and 12 bases lay between the germline ends. This CDR3 has 14 residues. The CDR3 is CASSAGTVNNEQFF. CDR3 nucleotides: TGTGCCAGCAGCGCCGGGACGGTCAACAATGAGCAGTTCTTC.

The rearrangement joins TRBV10-3 to TRBJ1-1; D possibly corresponds to TRBD1 (5 bases). Germline-derived CDR1 and CDR2 are ENHRY and SYGVKD. The CDR3 runs 12 residues. V lost 8 bases, J lost 1 base, and 8 bases lay in between. The CDR3 loop reads CAIGAANTEAFF. CDR3 nucleotides: TGTGCCATCGGGGCAGCGAACACTGAAGCTTTCTTT.

The CDR3 here is CAWGTGTAIYGYTF. CDR3 nucleotide sequence: TGTGCCTGGGGTACCGGGACAGCAATTTATGGCTACACCTTC. The chain has TRBV30 and TRBJ1-2; 7 bases line up with TRBD1. Trimming cost V 5 bases and J 5 bases; bases outside gene matches: 11. Germline assignment: CDR1 GTSNPN and CDR2 SVGIG (reference sequence). The CDR3 sequence is 14 residues long.

The V call is TRBV7-2, the J call TRBJ2-5, with D possibly matching TRBD2 (6 bases). This CDR3 contains 14 residues. Germline V lookup: CDR1 SGHTA, CDR2 FQGNSA. Trimming left V 3 bases short and J 4 bases short, with 12 bases between. The CDR3 here is CASSFIERAETQYF. The CDR3 nucleotides are TGTGCCAGCAGCTTCATTGAGCGGGCAGAGACCCAGTACTTC.

This clone was observed once. The chain has TRBV7-8 and TRBJ2-6, with D possibly TRBD1 on 6 matching bases. Germline CDR1 is SGHVS and CDR2 is FQNEAQ. This CDR3 is 16 amino acids long. V gave up 2 bases and J gave up 4 bases, with 12 bases separating them. CDR3 DNA: TGTGCCAGCAGCTTAAGTGCAGGGGTCGGGGCCAACGTCCTGACTTTC. Amino acid sequence: CASSLSAGVGANVLTF.

In its sample, this clone was seen a few times. The chain links TRBV10-3 to TRBJ1-2; D is possibly TRBD1 (5 bases). CDR1 is ENHRY and CDR2 is SYGVKD in the germline V gene. The CDR3 sequence is 13 residues long. V was pared by 2 bases and J by 7 bases, with 11 bases between. CDR3 in amino acids: CAISEQGSGGYTF. The CDR3 bases are TGTGCCATCAGTGAGCAGGGCTCCGGTGGCTACACCTTC.

This clone was found once. The chain recombines TRBV7-2 with TRBJ2-7; D is unresolved. Trimming stripped 5 bases from V and 0 bases from J, with 11 bases between. The V gene's germline CDR1 is SGHTA and CDR2 FQGNSA. The CDR3 totals 14 residues. Here the CDR3 reads CASSLTGSSYEQYF. CDR3 in DNA: TGTGCCAGCAGCCTCACGGGCTCCTCCTACGAGCAGTACTTC. The full variable domain, rest sourced from reference TRBV7-2 and TRBJ2-7, is GAGVSQSPSNKVTEKGKDVELRCDPISGHTALYWYRQSLGQGLEFLIYFQGNSAPDKSGLPSDRFSAERTGGSVSTLTIQRTQQEDSAVYLCASSLTGSSYEQYFGPGTRLTVT.

This chain uses TRBV30 with TRBJ1-5, with D maybe TRBD1 (6 bases). CDR1 and CDR2 (germline): GTSNPN, SVGIG (reference sequence). CDR3 size: 15 residues. V dropped 0 bases and J dropped 6 bases, with 15 bases sitting between them. CDR3 in amino acids: CAWSVPGGLGQPQHF. In nucleotides, the CDR3 is TGTGCCTGGAGTGTACCCGGGGGCTTGGGTCAGCCCCAGCATTTT.

The chain recombines TRBV6-6 with TRBJ2-2; perhaps TRBD2 as D (6 bases). CDR1 and CDR2 (germline): MNHNY, SVGAGI (reference sequence). Trimming cost V 0 bases and J 3 bases, with 8 bases left between them. The CDR3 is 15 residues long. The CDR3 spells CASSYSPSDTGELFF. The CDR3 coding sequence is TGTGCCAGCAGTTACTCTCCTAGCGACACCGGGGAGCTGTTTTTT.

This rearrangement joins TRBV6-6 to TRBJ1-1; D is possibly TRBD1 (5 bases). The length of the CDR3 is 14 residues. The germline gives CDR1 MNHNY, CDR2 SVGAGI (reference sequence). V was cut by 5 bases and J by 6 bases, with 16 bases left in between. In DNA, the CDR3 is TGTGCCAGCAGTAGGGCAGGGCAGTTACCTGAAGCTTTCTTT. Amino acid sequence: CASSRAGQLPEAFF.

DNA for the CDR3: TGCGCCAGCAGGCCCGCCACTGGGGGGCTCGGCGGGGAGCTGTTTTTT. This gives the protein CASRPATGGLGGELFF. The chain links TRBV5-1 to TRBJ2-2, with D possibly being TRBD1 or TRBD2 (6 bases each). Deletions cut 5 bases from V and 7 bases from J, with 21 bases between. The germline V gene has CDR1 SGHRS and CDR2 YFSETQ. The CDR3 runs 16 residues.

This chain joins TRBV5-1 and TRBJ2-1; D gene unclear. CDR3 length equals 15 residues. Germline V CDR1 and CDR2: SGHRS, YFSETQ. V lost 4 bases to trimming and J lost 1 base, with 12 bases between them. Here the CDR3 reads CASSPSRGSYNEQFF. In DNA form, the CDR3 reads TGCGCCAGCAGCCCCTCCCGTGGGTCCTACAATGAGCAGTTCTTC.

The chain joins TRBV7-6 to TRBJ2-7; D gene uncertain. CDR1 is SGHVS, CDR2 FNYEAQ, per germline. Trimming shortened V by 1 base and J by 3 bases, and 13 bases separated the two germline ends. There are 15 residues in the CDR3. The CDR3 nucleotides are TGTGCCAGCAGCTTAGGGCATCTAGTTATCTACGAGCAGTACTTC. Translation gives CASSLGHLVIYEQYF.